These 11 T cell receptor beta chains were sequenced from one sample in a study of CD8 T cells in Susac syndrome (dated 2019 in TCRdb). The library was generated by the immunoSEQ multiplex PCR assay. RNA was extracted with the RNeasy kit and about 0.5 to 1 ug was reverse transcribed using random hexamers. TCRdb passed the public sequencing reads through fastp at Q25 and MiXCR, retaining productive beta sequences. Entries are consolidated by CDR3 protein sequence, retaining the most common genes and DNA. The sample table records under 150,000 distinct CDR3 sequences; about 94% of these occur just once. The ten most abundant clones make up 0.065% to 0.095% of the sample. The material sequenced was CD4+ T cells from PBMCs. These receptors originate from a human donor with Susac syndrome.

The CDR3 sequence: CASSIDRRTQYF. As DNA, the CDR3 is TGTGCCAGTAGTATAGATCGGAGGACCCAGTACTTC. The chain has TRBV19 and TRBJ2-5; D is unclear. CDR1 LNHDA and CDR2 SQIVND come from the germline V gene (reference sequence). Trimming removed 0 bases at V and 7 bases at J, with 6 bases between. The CDR3 is made up of 12 amino acids. Filled out from reference TRBV19 and TRBJ2-5, the complete variable domain reads DGGITQSPKYLFRKEGQNVTLSCEQNLNHDAMYWYRQDPGQGLRLIYYSQIVNDFQKGDIAEGYSVSREKKESFPLTVTSAQKNPTAFYLCASSIDRRTQYFGPGTRLLVL.

CDR3 DNA sequence: TGTGCCAGCACCTCAACTAGCAGGCCAGAGACCCAGTACTTC. The encoded protein is CASTSTSRPETQYF. The V call is TRBV11-2, the J call TRBJ2-5; maybe TRBD2 (6 bases). V gave up 7 bases and J gave up 4 bases, with 16 bases separating them. The CDR3 is 14 residues long. Germline V lookup: CDR1 SGHAT, CDR2 FQNNGV.

The chain couples TRBV6-1 to TRBJ2-7; TRBD1 matches 8 bases. CDR1 is MNHNS, CDR2 SASEGT, per germline. The CDR3 is 12 amino acids. V shed 7 bases, J shed 3 bases, and the junction held 2 bases outside the gene matches. CDR3 nucleotides: TGTGCCAGCAAAGGACAGGGCTACGAGCAGTACTTC. Translated: CASKGQGYEQYF.

In this sample, this clonotype turned up a few times. The genes are TRBV7-2 and TRBJ2-7, with a weak D call TRBD1 (6 bases). V dropped 8 bases and J dropped 1 base, with 9 bases sitting between them. This CDR3 spans 12 amino acids. Germline loops: CDR1 SGHTA, CDR2 FQGNSA. The CDR3 DNA is TGTGCCAGCGGTACAGGGTCCTACGAGCAGTACTTC. Encoded protein: CASGTGSYEQYF. Full variable domain (outside the CDR3, taken from reference TRBV7-2 and TRBJ2-7): GAGVSQSPSNKVTEKGKDVELRCDPISGHTALYWYRQSLGQGLEFLIYFQGNSAPDKSGLPSDRFSAERTGGSVSTLTIQRTQQEDSAVYLCASGTGSYEQYFGPGTRLTVT.

The V gene is TRBV9, the J gene TRBJ2-1; no definite D call. Trimming left V 4 bases short and J 4 bases short, with 12 bases between. CDR3 length: 14 amino acids. In germline, CDR1 is SGDLS, CDR2 YYNGEE. The CDR3 nucleotides are TGTGCCAGCAGCCCCGGGTCCCTTTACAATGAGCAGTTCTTC. The encoded protein is CASSPGSLYNEQFF.

The rearrangement joins TRBV11-2 to TRBJ2-1; 12 positions agree with TRBD2. The CDR3 has 15 residues. The junction had 8 bases not matched to a gene; V was cut back by 5 bases and J by 9 bases. Germline V gene sequence: CDR1 SGHAT, CDR2 FQNNGV. The CDR3 sequence is CASSITSGGFAEQFF. The CDR3 region has the DNA TGTGCCAGCAGCATCACTAGCGGGGGGTTCGCTGAGCAGTTCTTC.

The V gene is TRBV24-1, the J gene TRBJ2-3, with unresolved D. The germline V gene encodes CDR1 KGHDR and CDR2 SFDVKD. The V and J ends lost 3 bases and 2 bases respectively, with 5 bases between them. This CDR3 is 13 amino acids long. The CDR3 DNA is TGTGCCACCAGTGATAGTTTCACAGATACGCAGTATTTT. It yields the protein CATSDSFTDTQYF.

In this sample, this clonotype turned up a few times. The chain carries TRBV5-1 and TRBJ1-4, with TRBD1 matching 8 bases. The V gene's germline CDR1 is SGHRS and CDR2 YFSETQ. V dropped 3 bases and J dropped 8; count of bases not matched to a gene: 9. The CDR3 totals 15 residues. Here the CDR3 reads CASSSAGTGGEKLFF. The CDR3 DNA sequence: TGCGCCAGCAGCTCGGCCGGGACAGGTGGCGAAAAACTGTTTTTT.

The V call is TRBV28, the J call TRBJ2-7; the match to TRBD1 covers 7 bases. V was pared by 4 bases and J by 12 bases, with 12 bases of the junction left unmatched. Per germline, CDR1 MDHEN and CDR2 SYDVKM. The CDR3 contains 13 residues. In DNA, the CDR3 is TGTGCCAGCAGTTCCCCCCCTAGACAGGGTTGGTACTTC. It is translated as CASSSPPRQGWYF. Complete variable domain (other parts from reference TRBV28 and TRBJ2-7): DVKVTQSSRYLVKRTGEKVFLECVQDMDHENMFWYRQDPGLGLRLIYFSYDVKMKEKGDIPEGYSVSREKKERFSLILESASTNQTSMYLCASSSPPRQGWYFGPGTRLTVT.

This clonotype was counted once. The chain links TRBV29-1 to TRBJ2-3; weak D call: TRBD1 (7 bases). V lost 7 bases and J lost 5, with 25 bases in between. Germline V gene lookup returns CDR1 SQVTM and CDR2 ANQGSEA. The CDR3 has 16 amino acids. The CDR3 coding sequence is TGCAGCGCCCAGGGGGGAGGAGGAGGGGCAGGAGATACGCAGTATTTT. It specifies CSAQGGGGGAGDTQYF.

V is TRBV5-1 and J is TRBJ2-1; TRBD1 or TRBD2 may be the D gene (6 bases each). The germline V gene has CDR1 SGHRS and CDR2 YFSETQ. This CDR3 has 14 amino acids. V was pared by 4 bases and J by 8 bases, with 16 bases between. The CDR3: CASSLVEEGDEQFF. CDR3 coding DNA: TGCGCCAGCAGCCTGGTGGAGGAGGGGGATGAGCAGTTCTTC.